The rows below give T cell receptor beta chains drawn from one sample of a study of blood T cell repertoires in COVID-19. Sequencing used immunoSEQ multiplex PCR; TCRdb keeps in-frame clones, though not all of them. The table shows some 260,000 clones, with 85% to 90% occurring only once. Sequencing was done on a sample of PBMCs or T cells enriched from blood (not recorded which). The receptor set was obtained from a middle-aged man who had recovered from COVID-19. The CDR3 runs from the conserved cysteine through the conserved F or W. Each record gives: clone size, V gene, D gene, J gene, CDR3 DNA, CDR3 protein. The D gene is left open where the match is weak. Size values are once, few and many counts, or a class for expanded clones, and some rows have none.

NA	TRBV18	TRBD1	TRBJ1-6	TGTGCCAGCTCACCGGGACAGAATAATTCACCCCTCCACTTT	CASSPGQNNSPLHF
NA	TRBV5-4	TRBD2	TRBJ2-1	TGTGCCAGCAGCTTGGCTCTAGCGGGAAATAATGAGCAGTTCTTC	CASSLALAGNNEQFF
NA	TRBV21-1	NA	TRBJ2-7	TGTGCCAGCAGCGGGCGGGACAGGGGATTCTACGGACCCCAATCCTACGAGCAGTACTTC	CASSGRDRGFYGPQSYEQYF
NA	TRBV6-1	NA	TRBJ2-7	TGTGCCAGCAGTGATTTTGTGATTCAAAGCTCCGAGCAGTACTTC	CASSDFVIQSSEQYF
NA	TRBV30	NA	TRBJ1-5	TGTGCCTGGGGCAGGGGCCCCTATCAGCCCCAGCATTTT	CAWGRGPYQPQHF
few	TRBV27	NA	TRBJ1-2	TGTGCCAGCAGTTCAGGACAGTCGATCAACTATGGCTACACCTTC	CASSSGQSINYGYTF
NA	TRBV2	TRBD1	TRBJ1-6	TGTGCCAGCAGGGACAGGGAGAATTCACCCCTCCACTTT	CASRDRENSPLHF
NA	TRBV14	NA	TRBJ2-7	TGTGCCAGCAGCCGAGGACTGATCCGCGAGCAGTACTTC	CASSRGLIREQYF
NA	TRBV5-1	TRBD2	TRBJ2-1	TGCGCCAGCAGCTACTCGGGGGGGACCCGGGGCTCCTACAATGAGCAGTTCTTC	CASSYSGGTRGSYNEQFF
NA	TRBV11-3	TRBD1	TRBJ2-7	TGTGCCAGCAGCTTAGGGGGGACAGATCATTCCTACGAGCAGTACTTC	CASSLGGTDHSYEQYF
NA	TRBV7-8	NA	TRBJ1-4	TGTGCCAGCAGCCGGCCGGGGGAAAAACTGTTTTTT	CASSRPGEKLFF
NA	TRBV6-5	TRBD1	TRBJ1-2	TGTGCCAGCAGTTACGCCAGGACAGGGGGCCACTATGGCTACACCTTC	CASSYARTGGHYGYTF
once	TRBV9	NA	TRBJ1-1	TGTGCCAGCAGCGTAGAAATCGGAAAAGAGGAGGCTTTCTTT	CASSVEIGKEEAFF
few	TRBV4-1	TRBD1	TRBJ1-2	TGCGCCAGCAGCCAAGATAACATCTTCAGGGGGGAGAGTGGCTACACCTTC	CASSQDNIFRGESGYTF
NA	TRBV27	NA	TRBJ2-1	TGTGCCAGCAGTTTAGCAGGGGTCTACAATGAGCAGTTCTTC	CASSLAGVYNEQFF
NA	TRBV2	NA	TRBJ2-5	TGTGCCAGCAGTGAGGGGCAGGGCGGGACCCAGTACTTC	CASSEGQGGTQYF
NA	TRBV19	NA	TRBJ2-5	TGTGCCAGTAGTATAGACAGGGTGGAGACCCAGTACTTC	CASSIDRVETQYF
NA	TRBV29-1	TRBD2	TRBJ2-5	TGCAGCGTTGGGTCGGGGGGGACATGGCAAGAGACCCAGTACTTC	CSVGSGGTWQETQYF
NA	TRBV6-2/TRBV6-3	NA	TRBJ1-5	TGTGCCAGCAGCCCGGACAGAGTGTACCAGCCCCAGCATTTT	CASSPDRVYQPQHF
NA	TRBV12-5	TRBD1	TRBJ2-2	TGTGCTAGTGGCTCGACAGGGTGGGCCGGGGAGCTGTTTTTT	CASGSTGWAGELFF
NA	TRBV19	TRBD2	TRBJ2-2	TGTGCCAGTATCCCGGGGGGGGCGAACACCGGGGAGCTGTTTTTT	CASIPGGANTGELFF
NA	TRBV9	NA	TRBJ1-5	TGTGCCAGCAGCGTAGCTGGAGGGACGGATCAGCCCCAGCATTTT	CASSVAGGTDQPQHF
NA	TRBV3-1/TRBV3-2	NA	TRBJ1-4	TGTGCCAGCAGCCAAGGGTTCCTAGGTGAAAAACTGTTTTTT	CASSQGFLGEKLFF
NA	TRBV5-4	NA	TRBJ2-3	TGTGCCAGCAGCGGGACTGGCACAGATACGCAGTATTTT	CASSGTGTDTQYF
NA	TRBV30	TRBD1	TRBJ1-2	TGTGCCTGGAGGACCTCAGGGGGCGGCTATGGCTACACCTTC	CAWRTSGGGYGYTF
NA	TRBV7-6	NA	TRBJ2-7	TGTGCCAGCAGTCAGGGGTCAGCGGGACTATTTTCCTACGAGCAGTACTTC	CASSQGSAGLFSYEQYF
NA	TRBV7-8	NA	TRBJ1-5	TGTGCCAGCAGCTTAGCGCGTTTCCTAGACGATCAGCCCCAGCATTTT	CASSLARFLDDQPQHF
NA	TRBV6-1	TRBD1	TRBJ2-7	TGTGCCAGCAGTGAAGGGGACAGGAGCTCCTACGAGCAGTACTTC	CASSEGDRSSYEQYF
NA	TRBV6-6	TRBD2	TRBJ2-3	TGTGCCAGCAGTCGACTAGCGGGAGCTTTTAAGACAGATACGCAGTATTTT	CASSRLAGAFKTDTQYF
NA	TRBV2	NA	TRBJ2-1	TGTGCCAGCGGGTCCTGGACAGCCCACAATGAGCAGTTCTTC	CASGSWTAHNEQFF
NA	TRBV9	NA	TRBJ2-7	TGTGCCAGCAGCGTAGTCTCCCTAGCGCCCATAAACGAGCAGTACTTC	CASSVVSLAPINEQYF
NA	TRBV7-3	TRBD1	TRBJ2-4	TGTGCCAGCAGCCCGGGACAGGGTCGAGGGGACATTCAGTACTTC	CASSPGQGRGDIQYF
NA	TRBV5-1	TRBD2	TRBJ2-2	TGCGCCAGCAGCTTGGCACTAGCGACGAACACCGGGGAGCTGTTTTTT	CASSLALATNTGELFF
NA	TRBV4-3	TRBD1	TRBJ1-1	TGCGCCAGCAGCCGCTCCGGGACAGGGGGCGGGAACACTGAAGCTTTCTTT	CASSRSGTGGGNTEAFF
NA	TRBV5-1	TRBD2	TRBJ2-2	TGCGCCAGCAGCTCCGACTACAGGAGGGCGGGAGGCACCGGGGAGCTGTTTTTT	CASSSDYRRAGGTGELFF
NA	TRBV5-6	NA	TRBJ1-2	TGTGCCAGCAACCAGGGGTCGGGCGGCTACACCTTC	CASNQGSGGYTF
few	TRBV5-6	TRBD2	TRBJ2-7	TGTGCCAGCAGCTTATCAGCGGGGGCCAACGAGCAGTACTTC	CASSLSAGANEQYF
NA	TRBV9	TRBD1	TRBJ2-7	TGTGCCAGCAGCGTAGGACAGGGGGCCAGGAACGAGCAGTACTTC	CASSVGQGARNEQYF
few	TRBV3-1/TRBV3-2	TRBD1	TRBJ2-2	TGTGCCAGCAGCCAAGCCCGGGACAGGAATGTTAGGGGGGAGCTGTTTTTT	CASSQARDRNVRGELFF
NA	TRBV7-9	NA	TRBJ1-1	TGTGCCAGCAGCTTAGGAACAGAAGCTTTCTTT	CASSLGTEAFF
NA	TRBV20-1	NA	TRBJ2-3	TGCAGTGCTAGTGAATACGGGGGGCCGACAGATACGCAGTATTTT	CSASEYGGPTDTQYF
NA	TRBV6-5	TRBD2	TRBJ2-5	TGTGCCAGCAGCCTACTAGCGGGGGCAGAGACCCAGTACTTC	CASSLLAGAETQYF
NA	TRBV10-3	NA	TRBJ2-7	TGTGCCTCCGGGAGCGTCTCCTACGAGCAGTACTTC	CASGSVSYEQYF
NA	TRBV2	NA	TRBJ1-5	TGTGCCAGCAGCGGCGACAGTTATCAGCCCCAGCATTTT	CASSGDSYQPQHF
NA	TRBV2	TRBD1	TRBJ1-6	TGTGCCAGCAGGAGACAGGGGCTAGGATCACCCCTCCACTTT	CASRRQGLGSPLHF
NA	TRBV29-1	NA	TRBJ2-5	TGCAGCGCTTCCTCTCAGGGGGAGACCCAGTACTTC	CSASSQGETQYF
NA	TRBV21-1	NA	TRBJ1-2	TGTGCCAGCAGCACGGGGATGAGGGGCTACACCTTC	CASSTGMRGYTF
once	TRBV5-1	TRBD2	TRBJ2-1	TGCGCCAGCAGCTTAGGGACTAGCGGTACCAGCTCCTACAATGAGCAGTTCTTC	CASSLGTSGTSSYNEQFF
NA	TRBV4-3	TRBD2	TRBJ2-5	TGCGCCAGCAGCCAAGGCGGGGCGGGACTAGCGGGGGGAGAGACCCAGTACTTC	CASSQGGAGLAGGETQYF
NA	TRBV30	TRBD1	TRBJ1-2	TGTGCCTGGAGCACAGGGGGCCAGAACTATGGCTACACCTTC	CAWSTGGQNYGYTF
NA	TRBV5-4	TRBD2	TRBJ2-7	TGTGCCAGCAGCTCCCCTGCCACTAGCGGGATAAACTACGAGCAGTACTTC	CASSSPATSGINYEQYF
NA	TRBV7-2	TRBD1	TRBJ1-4	TGTGCCAGCAGCTCAAACCAGGGGGTTTATGAAAAACTGTTTTTT	CASSSNQGVYEKLFF
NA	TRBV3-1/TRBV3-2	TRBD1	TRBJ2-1	TGTGCCAGCAGCTATTACAGGGGGTTTTACAATGAGCAGTTCTTC	CASSYYRGFYNEQFF
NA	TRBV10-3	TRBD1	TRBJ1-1	TGTGCCATCAGTGCCAGGGGGGCTAAGGACACTGAAGCTTTCTTT	CAISARGAKDTEAFF
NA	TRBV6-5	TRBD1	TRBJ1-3	TGTGCCAGCAGTTACACAGGGGCATCTGGAAACACCATATATTTT	CASSYTGASGNTIYF